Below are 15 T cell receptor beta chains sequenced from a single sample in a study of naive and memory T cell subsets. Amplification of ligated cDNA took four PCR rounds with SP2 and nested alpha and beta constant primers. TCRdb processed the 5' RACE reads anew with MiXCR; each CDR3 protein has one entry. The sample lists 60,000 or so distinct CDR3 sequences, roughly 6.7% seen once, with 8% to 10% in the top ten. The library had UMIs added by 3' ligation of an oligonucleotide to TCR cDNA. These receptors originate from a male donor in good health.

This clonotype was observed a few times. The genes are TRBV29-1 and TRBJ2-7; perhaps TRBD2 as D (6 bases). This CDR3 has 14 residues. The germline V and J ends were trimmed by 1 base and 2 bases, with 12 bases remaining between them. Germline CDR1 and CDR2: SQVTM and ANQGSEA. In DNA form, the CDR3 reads TGCAGCGTTGAAGGCTGGGGGGTCCCCTACGAGCAGTACTTC. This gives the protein CSVEGWGVPYEQYF.

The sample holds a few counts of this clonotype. For the CDR3, the DNA is TGCAGCGTTGAAGATCAGGACAGGGAGGTAGATACGCAGTATTTT. Translation gives CSVEDQDREVDTQYF. V usage is TRBV29-1 and J usage is TRBJ2-3, with 8 bases identical to TRBD1. V lost 0 bases and J lost 5; bases outside the gene matches: 7. The CDR3 is made up of 15 amino acids. Germline loops: CDR1 SQVTM, CDR2 ANQGSEA.

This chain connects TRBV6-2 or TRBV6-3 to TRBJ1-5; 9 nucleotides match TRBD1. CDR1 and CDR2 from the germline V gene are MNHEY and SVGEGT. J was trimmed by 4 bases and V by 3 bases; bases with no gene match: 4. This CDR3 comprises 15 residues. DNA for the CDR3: TGTGCCAGCAGTTATGGGACAGGGCATAATCAGCCCCAGCATTTT. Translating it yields CASSYGTGHNQPQHF.

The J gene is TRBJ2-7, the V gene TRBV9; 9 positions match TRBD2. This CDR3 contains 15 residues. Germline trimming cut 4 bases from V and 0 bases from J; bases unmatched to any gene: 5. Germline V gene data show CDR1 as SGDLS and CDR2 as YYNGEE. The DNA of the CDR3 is TGTGCCAGCAGCCTTGGACTAGCGAGCTCCTACGAGCAGTACTTC. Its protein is CASSLGLASSYEQYF.

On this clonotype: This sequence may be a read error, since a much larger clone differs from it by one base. The CDR3 bases are TGCAGCGTGGGGGAAGTCGGGGCCAACGTCCTGGCTTTC. Protein sequence: CSVGEVGANVLAF. V and J are TRBV29-1 and TRBJ2-6; D is perhaps TRBD1 or TRBD2 (5 bases each). Per germline, CDR1 SQVTM and CDR2 ANQGSEA. This CDR3 is 13 amino acids long.

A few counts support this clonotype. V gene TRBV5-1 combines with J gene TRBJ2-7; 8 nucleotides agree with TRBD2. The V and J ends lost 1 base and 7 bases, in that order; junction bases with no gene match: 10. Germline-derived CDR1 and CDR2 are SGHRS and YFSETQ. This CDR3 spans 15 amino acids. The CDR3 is CASSLISGGPGEQYF. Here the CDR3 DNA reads TGCGCCAGCAGCTTGATTTCGGGGGGGCCGGGGGAGCAGTACTTC.

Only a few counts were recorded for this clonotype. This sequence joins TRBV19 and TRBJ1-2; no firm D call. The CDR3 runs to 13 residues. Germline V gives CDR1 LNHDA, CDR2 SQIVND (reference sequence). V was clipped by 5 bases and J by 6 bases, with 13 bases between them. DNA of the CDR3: TGTGCCAGTAGTCCACCGGTGGTTGATGGCTACACCTTC. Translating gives CASSPPVVDGYTF.

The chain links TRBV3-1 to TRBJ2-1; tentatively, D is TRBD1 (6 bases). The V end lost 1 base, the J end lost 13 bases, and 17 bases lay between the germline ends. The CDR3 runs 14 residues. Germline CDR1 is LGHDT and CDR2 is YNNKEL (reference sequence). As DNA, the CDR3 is TGTGCCAGCAGCCAAGGACAGGACAATGATTATCAGTTCTTC. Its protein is CASSQGQDNDYQFF.

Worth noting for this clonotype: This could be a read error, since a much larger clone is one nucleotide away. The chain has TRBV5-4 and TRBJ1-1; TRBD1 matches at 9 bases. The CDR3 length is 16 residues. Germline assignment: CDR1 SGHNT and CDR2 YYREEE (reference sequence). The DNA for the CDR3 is TGTGCCAGCAGGTTGGGGGGACAGGGACGGGACACTGAAGCTTTCTTT. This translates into CASRLGGQGRDTEAFF. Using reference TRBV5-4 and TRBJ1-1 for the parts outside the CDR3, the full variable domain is ETGVTQSPTHLIKTRGQQVTLRCSSQSGHNTVSWYQQALGQGPQFIFQYYREEENGRGNFPPRFSGLQFPNYSSELNVNALELDDSALYLCASRLGGQGRDTEAFFGQGTRLTVV.

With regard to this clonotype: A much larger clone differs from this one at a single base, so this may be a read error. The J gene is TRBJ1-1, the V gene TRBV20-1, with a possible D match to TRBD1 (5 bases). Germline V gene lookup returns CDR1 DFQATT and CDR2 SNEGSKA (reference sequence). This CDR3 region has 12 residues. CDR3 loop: CRARDRNTEAFF. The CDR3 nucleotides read TGCAGAGCGCGAGACAGGAACACTGAAGCTTTCTTT.

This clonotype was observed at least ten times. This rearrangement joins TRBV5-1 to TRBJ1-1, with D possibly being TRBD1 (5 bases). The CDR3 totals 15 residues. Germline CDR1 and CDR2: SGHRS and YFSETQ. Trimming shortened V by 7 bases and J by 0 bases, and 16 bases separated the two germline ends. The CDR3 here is CASSSGWGLNTEAFF. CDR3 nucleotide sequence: TGCGCCAGCTCGTCCGGTTGGGGGTTGAACACTGAAGCTTTCTTT.

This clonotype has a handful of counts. The CDR3 DNA reads TGTGCCAGCAGCCCGGACAGCTATGGCTACACCTTC. It is translated as CASSPDSYGYTF. The rearrangement links TRBV6-5 to TRBJ1-2; tentatively, D is TRBD1 (6 bases). The germline V and J ends were trimmed by 6 bases and 4 bases, with 9 bases remaining between them. The CDR3 sequence is 12 residues long. Germline values: CDR1 MNHEY, CDR2 SVGAGI.

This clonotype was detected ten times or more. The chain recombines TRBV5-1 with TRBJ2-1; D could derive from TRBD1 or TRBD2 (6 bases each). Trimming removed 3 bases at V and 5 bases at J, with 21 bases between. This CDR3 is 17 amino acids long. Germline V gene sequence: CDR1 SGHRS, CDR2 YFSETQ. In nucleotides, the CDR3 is TGCGCCAGCAGCTCCCGTCGAGTCGGGGGCGCGAACAATGAGCAGTTCTTC. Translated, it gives CASSSRRVGGANNEQFF. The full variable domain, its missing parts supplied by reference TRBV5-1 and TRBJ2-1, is KAGVTQTPRYLIKTRGQQVTLSCSPISGHRSVSWYQQTPGQGLQFLFEYFSETQRNKGNFPGRFSGRQFSNSRSEMNVSTLELGDSALYLCASSSRRVGGANNEQFFGPGTRLTVL.

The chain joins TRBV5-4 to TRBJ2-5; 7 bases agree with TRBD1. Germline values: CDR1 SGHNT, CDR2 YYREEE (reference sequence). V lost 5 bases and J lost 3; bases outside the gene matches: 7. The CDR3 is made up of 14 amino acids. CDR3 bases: TGTGCCAGCAGTATGAAGGGGGCGGAAGAGACCCAGTACTTC. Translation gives CASSMKGAEETQYF. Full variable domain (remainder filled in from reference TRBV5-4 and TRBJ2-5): ETGVTQSPTHLIKTRGQQVTLRCSSQSGHNTVSWYQQALGQGPQFIFQYYREEENGRGNFPPRFSGLQFPNYSSELNVNALELDDSALYLCASSMKGAEETQYFGPGTRLLVL.

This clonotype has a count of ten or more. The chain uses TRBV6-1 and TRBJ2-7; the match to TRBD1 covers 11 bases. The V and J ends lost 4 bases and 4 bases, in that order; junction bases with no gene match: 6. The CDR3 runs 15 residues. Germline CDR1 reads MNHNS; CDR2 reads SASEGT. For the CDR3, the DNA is TGTGCCAGCAGTGGAGAGGGGGACAGGGGGTACGAGCAGTACTTC. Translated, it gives CASSGEGDRGYEQYF.